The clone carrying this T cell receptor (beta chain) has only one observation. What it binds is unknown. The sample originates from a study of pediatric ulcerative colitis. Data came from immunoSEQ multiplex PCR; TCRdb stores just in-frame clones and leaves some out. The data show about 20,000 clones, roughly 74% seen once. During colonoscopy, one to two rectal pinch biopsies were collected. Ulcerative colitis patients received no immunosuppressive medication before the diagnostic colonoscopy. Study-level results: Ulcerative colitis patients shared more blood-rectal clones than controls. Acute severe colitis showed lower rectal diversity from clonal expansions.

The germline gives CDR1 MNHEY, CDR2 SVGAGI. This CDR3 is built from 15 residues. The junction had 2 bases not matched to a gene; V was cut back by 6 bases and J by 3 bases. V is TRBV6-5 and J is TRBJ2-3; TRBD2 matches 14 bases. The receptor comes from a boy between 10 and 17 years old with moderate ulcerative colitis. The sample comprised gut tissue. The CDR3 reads CASSRTSGRTDTQYF. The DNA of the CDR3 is TGTGCCAGCAGCCGGACTAGCGGGAGGACAGATACGCAGTATTTT.